The 2 T cell receptor beta chains in this list originate from one sample, sequenced in a study of graft-versus-host responses after intestinal transplantation. The protocol was immunoSEQ multiplex PCR, while the TCRdb copy is restricted to in-frame clones and leaves out a portion. Here the sample spans 95,000 to 150,000 clones, approximately 95% being singletons. These receptors lack a known antigen. The sample here was unstimulated CD8+ T cells sorted from spleen or lymph node cells, taken before intestinal transplant. All receptors come from a human donor who received an intestinal transplant.

The chain uses TRBV5-6 and TRBJ1-3; D may be TRBD1 (5 bases). CDR1 and CDR2 (germline): SGHDT, YYEEEE. V was cut by 0 bases and J by 6 bases, with 16 bases left in between. The length of the CDR3 is 16 residues. CDR3 amino acids: CASSLGTLVFENTIYF. CDR3 bases: TGTGCCAGCAGCTTGGGGACACTTGTTTTCGAAAACACCATATATTTT.

The chain carries TRBV9 and TRBJ2-1, with TRBD2 matching 7 bases. V trimming: 2 bases; J trimming: 8 bases; junction bases outside the gene matches: 10. Germline lookup yields CDR1 SGDLS and CDR2 YYNGEE. The CDR3 is 15 amino acids. The CDR3 DNA follows: TGTGCCAGCAGCGTGGGAGGGACTGCCCAAGATGAGCAGTTCTTC. Translating gives CASSVGGTAQDEQFF.